The source of this T cell receptor (beta chain) is a study of CD8+ T cells in alopecia areata. Notes on the study in general: On tofacitinib, scalp clonality and expanded CD8+ clones among top 100 fell significantly. Lesional scalp, especially alopecia totalis/universalis, showed higher clonality than normal scalp.

Documented treatment: oral pan-JAK inhibitor, 5-10 mg twice daily. The CDR3 has 14 residues. Deletions cut 0 bases from V and 0 bases from J, with 7 bases between. Germline values: CDR1 SGHRS, CDR2 YFSETQ. cDNA serving as the sequencing template came from extracted, reverse transcribed RNA. Sequencing used immunoSEQ multiplex PCR; TCRdb keeps in-frame clones, though not all of them. The profile shows around 270,000 clones, about three fifths of them singletons. A few counts support this clone. Its antigen is as yet unknown. This specimen includes other DNA sequences encoding the same CDR3. The sequencing here drew on CD4+ T cells sorted from blood, taken at week 24, from a patient treated with tofacitinib. This chain links TRBV5-1 with TRBJ2-7; D is uncertain. The TCR comes from a human donor with alopecia areata. CDR3 amino acids: CASSLDGFSYEQYF. The CDR3 nucleotides read TGCGCCAGCAGCTTGGACGGGTTCTCCTACGAGCAGTACTTC.